This entry features one T cell receptor beta chain sequence. The clone's antigen remains unknown. No much larger clone is present one base from it, and per-base qualities are unavailable. For this chain, trimming is 4 bases at the V end and 2 bases at the J end, and the number of junction bases without a gene match is 6. From the cysteine up to the phenylalanine, the CDR3 has a length of 15 residues. Here the CDR3 DNA is all that survives: 45 bases in frame from base 1. The germline V gene encodes CDR1 SGHTA and CDR2 FQGNSA. The data were obtained in a study of identical twins (dated by TCRdb to 2016 to 2018). Background for the entire study: To test whether fetal clonotypes persist, the study used deep sequencing on TCR alpha and beta repertoires from monozygotic twins, unrelated adults of various ages, and cord blood. To rule out contamination, the twin experiments were replicated at different times with different library preparation protocols. Overall study outcomes, separate from this receptor: Recombination models systematically underestimated out-of-frame TCR alpha sharing in monozygotic twins but agreed with sharing between unrelated individuals. Because the same donors could not be followed over many years, conclusions were based on cross-sectional statistical analysis. Compared with coincidental sharing between unrelated individuals, an excess of low generation-probability sequences was observed among out-of-frame TCR alpha sequences shared between twins. Fewer insertions were carried by abundant cord blood beta clonotypes; a weaker similar trend was observed in young adult naive repertoires, while no such trend was observed in memory repertoires. Invariant T cells such as MAIT and iNKT could partly confound zero-insertion analyses, although diverse VJ usage argued against such confounding for most clonotypes. A weaker excess of twin sharing was found in beta out-of-frame sequences because the signal-to-noise ratio was lowered by fewer shared sequences.

Only healthy Caucasian donors were included. Three pairs of female monozygotic twins, all aged 18 to 29 years, made up the twin cohort. The RNA used for TCR libraries was isolated from peripheral blood mononuclear cells. The library was generated by 5' RACE. This sample was sequenced with an Illumina HiSeq 2000. Template switching added a universal primer binding site, and the final cDNA carried a unique molecular identifier that allowed TCR cDNA molecules to be counted accurately. Specific primers in the conserved constant-segment region were used to synthesize first-strand cDNA for the TCR alpha and beta chains. To control for contamination, each cDNA library was double barcoded with a SMART-Mk sample barcode plus Illumina barcodes. TruSeq adapter sequences, together with Illumina sample barcodes, were added in two successive PCR steps. TCR alpha and beta cDNA libraries were sequenced on the Illumina HiSeq platform with custom primers. In the source study's methods: MiGEC was used to process raw reads and extract unique molecular identifiers, and MiXCR was used to find CDR3 positions. Recombination models were inferred per individual with the repgenHMM and IGoR tools using an EM algorithm. Shared clonotypes were analyzed with the tcR package in R, and sharing was normalized by the product of cloneset sizes. Out-of-frame nonproductive sequences were analyzed to study raw recombination free of thymic and clonal selection effects. TCRdb redid the processing of the public reads, applying fastp at Q25 and MiXCR, and retained in-frame beta chains. Each CDR3 protein appears once, grouped with its most common genes and DNA. TCRdb, not the original authors, processed these V and J calls. The sample profile shows approximately 600,000 distinct CDR3 sequences; around a tenth of them were found once. The ten biggest clones cover under 3% of the sample.

This sample also belongs to another study, concerning yellow fever vaccine responses in identical twins. That second report states: According to the authors, the vaccine-induced T cell response in identical twins seemed to be partly convergent and partly specific to each individual. In identical twins, the study followed T cell clones that responded to the vaccine with precision.

In this chain, TRBV7-2 is recombined with TRBJ2-5, with 8 bases in between that match TRBD2. The sequencing sample was made of PBMCs. The receptor comes from a woman between 18 and 29 years old in good health. The CDR3 loop reads CASSSTGTRQETQYF. The DNA reads as follows: TGTGCCAGCAGCTCAACCGGGACTAGACAAGAGACCCAGTACTTC.